Listed below are T cell receptor beta chains from one sample, sequenced in a study of cytomegalovirus exposure and HLA in healthy donors. The repertoire was sequenced with immunoSEQ multiplex PCR; TCRdb's copy has only in-frame clones and lacks some. This sample carries approximately 150,000 clones, with 1.5% to 1.7% going to the ten biggest clones. The sequenced sample consisted of PBMCs. The receptor set was obtained from a woman in her thirties or forties in good health and CMV-seronegative. CDR3s include the opening cysteine and the closing phenylalanine or tryptophan. A D gene is named only where the DNA matches it firmly.

len: 14; d_gene: NA; j_gene: TRBJ2-3; v_gene: TRBV19; CDR3nt: TGTGCCAGTAGTATAGTCGGTAGCCCGGGTACGCAGTATTTT; CDR3aa: CASSIVGSPGTQYF
len: 13; d_gene: NA; j_gene: TRBJ1-1; v_gene: TRBV28; CDR3nt: TGTGCCAGCAGTCAACTCGACGGGACTGAAGCTTTCTTT; CDR3aa: CASSQLDGTEAFF
len: 14; d_gene: NA; j_gene: TRBJ2-7; v_gene: TRBV7-6; CDR3nt: TGTGCCAGCAGCGGCGGCCAAACCTCCTACGAGCAGTACTTC; CDR3aa: CASSGGQTSYEQYF
len: 14; d_gene: NA; j_gene: TRBJ1-1; v_gene: TRBV6-1; CDR3nt: TGTGCCAGCAGCCTGGGGGGAAGTGGCACTGAAGCTTTCTTT; CDR3aa: CASSLGGSGTEAFF
len: 18; d_gene: NA; j_gene: TRBJ1-3; v_gene: TRBV7-9; CDR3nt: TGTGCCAGCAGTGCCGGGACTTACTCTGGTCGGGTATCCGACACCATATATTTT; CDR3aa: CASSAGTYSGRVSDTIYF
len: 15; d_gene: NA; j_gene: TRBJ2-1; v_gene: TRBV7-9; CDR3nt: TGTGCCAGCAGCTCGGGGGGCCTCTCCTACAATGAGCAGTTCTTC; CDR3aa: CASSSGGLSYNEQFF
len: 13; d_gene: NA; j_gene: TRBJ1-5; v_gene: TRBV29-1; CDR3nt: TGCAGCGTTCGCGGAGGGACCAATCAGCCCCAGCATTTT; CDR3aa: CSVRGGTNQPQHF
len: 15; d_gene: TRBD1; j_gene: TRBJ1-2; v_gene: TRBV5-1; CDR3nt: TGCGCCAGCGCTATGGGACAGGGAAGGCCCTATGGCTACACCTTC; CDR3aa: CASAMGQGRPYGYTF
len: 15; d_gene: NA; j_gene: TRBJ2-3; v_gene: TRBV6-1; CDR3nt: TGTGCCAGCAGTGAAGGGGCAGTTAATACAGATACGCAGTATTTT; CDR3aa: CASSEGAVNTDTQYF
len: 14; d_gene: NA; j_gene: TRBJ2-6; v_gene: TRBV19; CDR3nt: TGTGCCAGTAGTATCCAGGGGACCCCCAACGTCCTGACTTTC; CDR3aa: CASSIQGTPNVLTF
len: 14; d_gene: NA; j_gene: TRBJ2-5; v_gene: TRBV7-9; CDR3nt: TGTGCCAGCAGCTTAGGTGCGGGGTGGGAGACCCAGTACTTC; CDR3aa: CASSLGAGWETQYF
len: 14; d_gene: TRBD2; j_gene: TRBJ2-5; v_gene: TRBV4-1; CDR3nt: TGCGCCAGCAGCCAAGAGGAGGGAGGGTTCACGCAGTACTTC; CDR3aa: CASSQEEGGFTQYF
len: 12; d_gene: NA; j_gene: TRBJ2-3; v_gene: TRBV9; CDR3nt: TGTGCCTGTAGTTCCGATTCAGATACGCAGTATTTT; CDR3aa: CACSSDSDTQYF
len: 15; d_gene: TRBD1; j_gene: TRBJ1-2; v_gene: TRBV29-1; CDR3nt: TGCAGCGTTGAGGCAGGGGGATCAGGCAAATATGGCTACACCTTC; CDR3aa: CSVEAGGSGKYGYTF
len: 13; d_gene: TRBD1; j_gene: TRBJ1-5; v_gene: TRBV10-2; CDR3nt: TGCGCCAGCAGTGGGACAGGTCCGGGGGCCCAGCATTTT; CDR3aa: CASSGTGPGAQHF
len: 15; d_gene: TRBD1; j_gene: TRBJ1-1; v_gene: TRBV6-1; CDR3nt: TGTGCCAGCTCTCTCATGGTGCCAGGGGGAGGAGAAGCTTTCTTT; CDR3aa: CASSLMVPGGGEAFF
len: 13; d_gene: NA; j_gene: TRBJ1-2; v_gene: TRBV7-9; CDR3nt: TGTGCCAGCAGCTTGGAAGGCAGGGGTGGCTACACCTTC; CDR3aa: CASSLEGRGGYTF
len: 15; d_gene: TRBD1; j_gene: TRBJ2-5; v_gene: TRBV28; CDR3nt: TGTGCCAGCAGTCGGTACAGGGGGCGCGGGGAGACCCAGTACTTC; CDR3aa: CASSRYRGRGETQYF
len: 16; d_gene: TRBD1; j_gene: TRBJ1-6; v_gene: TRBV5-6; CDR3nt: TGTGCCAGCAGCTTGGACGGACAGGGGGCTTGGTCACCCCTCCACTTT; CDR3aa: CASSLDGQGAWSPLHF
len: 16; d_gene: NA; j_gene: TRBJ2-1; v_gene: TRBV14; CDR3nt: TGTGCCAGCAGCCCCGAGTTTCCGGGGGGCCGGAATGAGCAGTTCTTC; CDR3aa: CASSPEFPGGRNEQFF
len: 19; d_gene: NA; j_gene: TRBJ1-5; v_gene: TRBV28; CDR3nt: TGTGCCAGCAGCGTCCATGGGGTGGGGGGACCCACCGGGAGTCAGCCCCAGCATTTT; CDR3aa: CASSVHGVGGPTGSQPQHF
len: 16; d_gene: NA; j_gene: TRBJ1-5; v_gene: TRBV7-6; CDR3nt: TGTGCCAGCAGCCTCTCTAGGGGGAGAGTTAATCAGCCCCAGCATTTT; CDR3aa: CASSLSRGRVNQPQHF